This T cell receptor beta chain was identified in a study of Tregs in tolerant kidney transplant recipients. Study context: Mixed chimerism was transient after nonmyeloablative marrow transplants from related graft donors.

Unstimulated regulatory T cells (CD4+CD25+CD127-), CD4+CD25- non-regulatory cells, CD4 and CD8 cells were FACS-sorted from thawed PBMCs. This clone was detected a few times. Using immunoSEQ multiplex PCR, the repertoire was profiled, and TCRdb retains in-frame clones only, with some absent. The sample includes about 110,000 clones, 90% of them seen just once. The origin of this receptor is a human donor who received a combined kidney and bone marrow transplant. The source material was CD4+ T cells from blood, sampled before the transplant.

The CDR3 coding sequence is TGTGCCAGCAGCAAACCCCAGTACGAGCAGTACTTC. It is translated as CASSKPQYEQYF. The rearrangement uses TRBV11-2 and TRBJ2-7, with D unclear. The germline V gene encodes CDR1 SGHAT and CDR2 FQNNGV. The CDR3 is 12 residues long. V was cut by 5 bases and J by 4 bases, with 9 bases left in between. Using reference TRBV11-2 and TRBJ2-7 for the parts outside the CDR3, the full variable domain is EAGVAQSPRYKIIEKRQSVAFWCNPISGHATLYWYQQILGQGPKLLIQFQNNGVVDDSQLPKDRFSAERLKGVDSTLKIQPAKLEDSAVYLCASSKPQYEQYFGPGTRLTVT.